This T cell receptor (beta chain) is drawn from a study of T cell responses to AZD1222 COVID-19 vaccine. Study-level information: Investigators merged groups given second doses at roughly 4 or roughly 12 weeks.

The germline CDR1 and CDR2 sequences are MDHEN and SYDVKM. The CDR3 has 15 residues. V was cut by 6 bases and J by 6 bases, with 20 bases left in between. The repertoire was sequenced with immunoSEQ multiplex PCR; TCRdb's copy has only in-frame clones and lacks some. This sample has 110,000 to 150,000 clones; about 90% occur once, and the top ten carry less than 7%. The sequence was collected from an adult in good health. The chain has TRBV28 and TRBJ1-1; tentatively, D is TRBD1 (6 bases). This specimen consisted of peripheral blood, obtained on day 0 of AZD1222 vaccination. Written as DNA, the CDR3 is TGTGCCAGCAGGGGACAAGTGGCTCAGCACTCTGAAGCTTTCTTT. The encoded protein is CASRGQVAQHSEAFF.